This TCR beta chain was sequenced in a study of response to subunit inactivated influenza vaccine. Overall study results and limits: The authors suggested that few new T cells are recruited per seasonal influenza vaccination.

MiXCR, run by TCRdb on the RT-PCR reads, gives a single entry per CDR3 protein. This sample yields about 480,000 distinct CDR3 sequences, of which approximately 11% are seen a single time; 10% to 15% belongs to the top ten. The V gene end was trimmed by 1 base and the J gene end by 13 bases; junction bases not matched to a gene: 3. Germline V CDR1 and CDR2: LGHDT, YNNKEL (reference sequence). The CDR3 sequence is 12 residues long. In the case of this clonotype: Its target is unknown.

This clonotype was sampled from a man over 45 who received an inactivated influenza vaccine. The sequences come from PBMCs from blood, collected about 6 weeks after vaccination. The chain recombines TRBV3-1 with TRBJ2-2, with 7 bases identical to TRBD2. Here the CDR3 DNA reads TGTGCCAGCAGCCAAGGGGAGGGAGGGCTGTTTTTT. It translates to CASSQGEGGLFF.